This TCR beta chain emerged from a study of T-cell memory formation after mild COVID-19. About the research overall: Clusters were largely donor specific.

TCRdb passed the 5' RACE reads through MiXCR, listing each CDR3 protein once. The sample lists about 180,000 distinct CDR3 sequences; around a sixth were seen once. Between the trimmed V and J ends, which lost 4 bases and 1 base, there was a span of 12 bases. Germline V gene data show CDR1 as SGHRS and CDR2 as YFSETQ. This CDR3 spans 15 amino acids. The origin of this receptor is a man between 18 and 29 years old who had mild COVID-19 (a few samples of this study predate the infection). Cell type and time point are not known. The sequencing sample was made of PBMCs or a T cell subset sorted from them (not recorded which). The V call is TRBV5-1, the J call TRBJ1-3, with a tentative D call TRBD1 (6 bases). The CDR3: CASSTTQGSGNTIYF. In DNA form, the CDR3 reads TGCGCCAGCAGCACCACTCAGGGGTCTGGAAACACCATATATTTT.